This passage covers 14 T cell receptor beta chains from one sample sequenced in a study of blood T cell repertoires in COVID-19. The data were produced by immunoSEQ multiplex PCR, yet TCRdb's version contains in-frame clones alone and is incomplete. The sample records about 83,000 clones, around 88% being singletons. Sequencing was done on a sample of peripheral blood. Every receptor here comes from a man aged 50-59 years with active COVID-19.

The chain employs TRBV5-6 and TRBJ2-3; 8 nucleotides align to TRBD2. The trim removed 4 bases at V and 4 bases at J, leaving 5 bases unmatched. The CDR3 is made up of 14 amino acids. Germline CDR1 is SGHDT and CDR2 is YYEEEE. The CDR3 nucleotides are TGTGCCAGCAGCCCCCCGACTAGCGCAGATACGCAGTATTTT. This sequence encodes CASSPPTSADTQYF.

The J gene is TRBJ2-1, the V gene TRBV15; D is possibly TRBD2 (5 bases). Germline V gene sequence: CDR1 LNHNV, CDR2 YYDKDF (reference sequence). Trimming took 8 bases from V and 9 from J, leaving 20 bases between them. The CDR3 spans 14 residues. The CDR3 DNA sequence: TGTGCCACCCGCCGGGGTAGCCGGGTGGGTGAGCAGTTCTTC. Translated, it gives CATRRGSRVGEQFF.

The gene calls are TRBV19 and TRBJ2-7; TRBD1 agrees at 7 bases. This CDR3 is built from 14 residues. The J segment lost 6 bases and the V segment lost 4 bases, leaving 9 bases of the junction unmatched. Germline V gives CDR1 LNHDA, CDR2 SQIVND (reference sequence). CDR3 DNA sequence: TGTGCCAGTAGTAAACAGGGGTTCCCTGGCGAGCAGTACTTC. Encoded protein: CASSKQGFPGEQYF.

The chain uses TRBV28 and TRBJ2-2, with 8 nucleotides matching TRBD1. Germline V gene data show CDR1 as MDHEN and CDR2 as SYDVKM. The CDR3 runs 14 residues. V was pared by 8 bases and J by 2 bases, with 4 bases of the junction left unmatched. This CDR3 is CASLTGGNTGELFF. The CDR3 nucleotides are TGTGCCAGCCTTACAGGGGGAAACACCGGGGAGCTGTTTTTT.

The genes are TRBV20-1 and TRBJ1-2, with 9 bases fitting TRBD1. Germline values: CDR1 DFQATT, CDR2 SNEGSKA (reference sequence). This CDR3 has 11 amino acids. After removal of 5 bases from V and 8 bases from J, the junction contained 3 bases not matched to a gene. The DNA for the CDR3 is TGCAGTGCTTGGGACAGGGCGGGCTACACCTTC. Amino acid sequence: CSAWDRAGYTF.

The chain joins TRBV28 to TRBJ1-5, with D maybe TRBD1 (6 bases). V was cut by 5 bases and J by 2 bases, with 13 bases left in between. The CDR3 runs 15 residues. CDR1 is MDHEN, CDR2 SYDVKM, per germline. The CDR3 spells CASSGRGGGNQPQHF. The CDR3 bases are TGTGCCAGCAGTGGCAGGGGTGGGGGCAATCAGCCCCAGCATTTT.

This clone was recorded a few times. CDR3 amino acids: CASSLDFGYSVSYEQYF. CDR3 nucleotide sequence: TGTGCCAGCAGCTTAGATTTCGGGTATTCCGTATCCTACGAGCAGTACTTC. This chain links TRBV7-9 with TRBJ2-7; D not certain. Germline loops: CDR1 SEHNR, CDR2 FQNEAQ (reference sequence). The length of the CDR3 is 17 residues. V shed 1 base and J shed 1 base, with 17 bases lying between them. The full variable domain, completed using reference TRBV7-9 and TRBJ2-7, is DTGVSQNPRHKITKRGQNVTFRCDPISEHNRLYWYRQTLGQGPEFLTYFQNEAQLEKSRLLSDRFSAERPKGSFSTLEIQRTEQGDSAMYLCASSLDFGYSVSYEQYFGPGTRLTVT.

The chain couples TRBV27 to TRBJ1-6; D is possibly TRBD1 (5 bases). The CDR3 has 13 amino acids. Germline CDR1 is MNHEY and CDR2 is SMNVEV (reference sequence). V shed 4 bases and J shed 10 bases, with 11 bases lying between them. DNA for the CDR3: TGTGCCAGCAGTTCTGGGGGGGGGTCACCCCTCCACTTT. This translates into CASSSGGGSPLHF.

The chain recombines TRBV7-2 with TRBJ1-3; D is perhaps TRBD1 (6 bases). V was trimmed by 3 bases and J by 0 bases, leaving 9 bases between them. Germline loops: CDR1 SGHTA, CDR2 FQGNSA. The CDR3 sequence is 15 residues long. CDR3 protein: CASSLTGASGNTIYF. CDR3 bases: TGTGCCAGCAGCTTGACAGGCGCCTCTGGAAACACCATATATTTT.

The V gene is TRBV11-2, the J gene TRBJ2-3; TRBD1 is a possible D gene (5 bases). The CDR3 is 14 amino acids. Germline V gene sequence: CDR1 SGHAT, CDR2 FQNNGV. The V gene lost 10 bases and the J gene lost 0 bases, with 14 bases spanning the gap. In nucleotides, the CDR3 is TGTGCCACCTCCAGGGTCGACAGCACAGATACGCAGTATTTT. It translates to CATSRVDSTDTQYF. Complete variable domain (other parts from reference TRBV11-2 and TRBJ2-3): EAGVAQSPRYKIIEKRQSVAFWCNPISGHATLYWYQQILGQGPKLLIQFQNNGVVDDSQLPKDRFSAERLKGVDSTLKIQPAKLEDSAVYLCATSRVDSTDTQYFGPGTRLTVL.

J is TRBJ1-1 and V is TRBV9; D is unclear. The CDR3 length is 13 residues. Trimming stripped 2 bases from V and 1 base from J, with 6 bases between. Germline V gives CDR1 SGDLS, CDR2 YYNGEE. CDR3 amino acids: CASSVNRNTEAFF. CDR3 nucleotide sequence: TGTGCCAGCAGCGTCAACAGGAACACTGAAGCTTTCTTT.

This clone appeared once. V is TRBV6-5 and J is TRBJ1-1, with 7 bases aligning to TRBD1. Germline V CDR1 and CDR2: MNHEY, SVGAGI. The length of the CDR3 is 13 residues. Trimming took 7 bases from V and 11 from J; bases not matched to a gene: 13. CDR3 sequence (DNA): TGTGCCAGCATCCGACGCGACAGGGCGGAGGCTTTCTTT. Amino acids: CASIRRDRAEAFF.

The chain recombines TRBV7-3 with TRBJ2-2; D possibly corresponds to TRBD1 (5 bases). V was shortened by 5 bases and J by 5 bases, with 21 bases between the two germline ends. Germline V lookup: CDR1 SGHTA, CDR2 FQGTGA. This CDR3 has 17 residues. Written as DNA, the CDR3 is TGTGCCAGCAGCGTTGCTGGACACTTGGGGCGGACCGGGGAGCTGTTTTTT. Protein product: CASSVAGHLGRTGELFF.

The rearrangement uses TRBV5-4 and TRBJ1-6; D not resolved. This CDR3 is 16 amino acids long. Germline V lookup: CDR1 SGHNT, CDR2 YYREEE (reference sequence). The germline V and J ends were trimmed by 2 bases and 2 bases, with 11 bases remaining between them. The CDR3 loop reads CASSFSGGTYNSPLHF. CDR3 DNA: TGTGCCAGCAGCTTTTCGGGTGGAACCTATAATTCACCCCTCCACTTT.